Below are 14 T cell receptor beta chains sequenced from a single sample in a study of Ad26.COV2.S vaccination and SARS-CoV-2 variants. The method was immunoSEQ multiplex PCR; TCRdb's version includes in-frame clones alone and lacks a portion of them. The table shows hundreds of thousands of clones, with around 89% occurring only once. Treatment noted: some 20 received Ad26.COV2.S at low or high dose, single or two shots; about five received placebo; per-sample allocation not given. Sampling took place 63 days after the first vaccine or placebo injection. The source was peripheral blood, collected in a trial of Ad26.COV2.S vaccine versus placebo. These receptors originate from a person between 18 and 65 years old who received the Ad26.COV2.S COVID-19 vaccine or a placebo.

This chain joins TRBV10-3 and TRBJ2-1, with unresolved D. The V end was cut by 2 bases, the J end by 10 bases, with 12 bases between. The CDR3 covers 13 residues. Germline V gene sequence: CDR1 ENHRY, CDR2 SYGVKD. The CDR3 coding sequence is TGTGCCATCAGTGAGGCGGACCCCGGGGAGCAGTTCTTC. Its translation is CAISEADPGEQFF.

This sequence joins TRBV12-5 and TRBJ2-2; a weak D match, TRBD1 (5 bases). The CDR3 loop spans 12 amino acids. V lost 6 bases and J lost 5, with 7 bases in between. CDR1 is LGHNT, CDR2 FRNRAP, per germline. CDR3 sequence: CASGSGTGELFF. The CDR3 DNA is TGTGCTAGTGGCTCAGGGACCGGGGAGCTGTTTTTT.

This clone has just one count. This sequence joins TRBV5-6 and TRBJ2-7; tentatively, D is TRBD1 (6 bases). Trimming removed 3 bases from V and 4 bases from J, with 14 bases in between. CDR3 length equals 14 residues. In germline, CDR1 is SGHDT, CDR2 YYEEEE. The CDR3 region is CASSYTGSGYEQYF. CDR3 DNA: TGTGCCAGCAGCTATACAGGGTCGGGATACGAGCAGTACTTC. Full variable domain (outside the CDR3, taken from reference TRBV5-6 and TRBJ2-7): DAGVTQSPTHLIKTRGQQVTLRCSPKSGHDTVSWYQQALGQGPQFIFQYYEEEERQRGNFPDRFSGHQFPNYSSELNVNALLLGDSALYLCASSYTGSGYEQYFGPGTRLTVT.

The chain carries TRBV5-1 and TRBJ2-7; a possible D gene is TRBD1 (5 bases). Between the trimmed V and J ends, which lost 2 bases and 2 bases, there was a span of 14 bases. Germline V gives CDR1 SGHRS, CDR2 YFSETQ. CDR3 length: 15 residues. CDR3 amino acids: CASSFDPGAAYEQYF. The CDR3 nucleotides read TGCGCCAGCAGCTTCGACCCTGGGGCAGCCTACGAGCAGTACTTC.

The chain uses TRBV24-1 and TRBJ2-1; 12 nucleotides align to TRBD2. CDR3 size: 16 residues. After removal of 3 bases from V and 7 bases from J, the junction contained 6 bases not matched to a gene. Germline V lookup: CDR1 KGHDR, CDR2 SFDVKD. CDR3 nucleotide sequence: TGTGCCACCAGTGATCCCTCTAGCGGGAGGGTAAATGAGCAGTTCTTC. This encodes CATSDPSSGRVNEQFF.

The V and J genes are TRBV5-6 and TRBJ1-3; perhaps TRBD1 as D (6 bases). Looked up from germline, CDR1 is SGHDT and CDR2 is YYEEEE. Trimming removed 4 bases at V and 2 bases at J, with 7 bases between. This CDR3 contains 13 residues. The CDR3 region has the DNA TGTGCCAGCAGCCAGGGGCCTGGAAACACCATATATTTT. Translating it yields CASSQGPGNTIYF.

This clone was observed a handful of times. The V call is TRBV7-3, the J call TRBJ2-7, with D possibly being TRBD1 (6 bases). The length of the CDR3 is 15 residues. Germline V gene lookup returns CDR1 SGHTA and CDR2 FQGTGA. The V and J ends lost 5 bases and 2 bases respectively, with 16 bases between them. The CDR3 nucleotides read TGTGCCAGCAGCCCCGGACAGTCATACGCCTACGAGCAGTACTTC. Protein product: CASSPGQSYAYEQYF.

DNA for the CDR3: TGTGCCAGCAGCCCTTACACCACCGGGGAGCTGTTTTTT. This gives the protein CASSPYTTGELFF. The gene calls are TRBV2 and TRBJ2-2; D is undetermined. The germline V gene encodes CDR1 SNHLY and CDR2 FYNNEI. V was pared by 6 bases and J by 4 bases, with 9 bases between. The CDR3 has 13 residues.

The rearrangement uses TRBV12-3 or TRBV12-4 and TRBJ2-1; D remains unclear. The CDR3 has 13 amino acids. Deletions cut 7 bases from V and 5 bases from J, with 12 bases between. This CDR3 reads CASTLDQDNEQFF. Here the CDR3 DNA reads TGTGCCAGCACCCTGGACCAAGACAATGAGCAGTTCTTC.

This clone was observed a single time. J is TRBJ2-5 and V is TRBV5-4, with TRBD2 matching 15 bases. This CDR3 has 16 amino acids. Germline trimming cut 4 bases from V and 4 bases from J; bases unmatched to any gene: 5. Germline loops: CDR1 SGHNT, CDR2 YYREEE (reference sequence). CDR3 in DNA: TGTGCCAGCAGCCGGGGACTAGCGGGAGGCGGAGAGACCCAGTACTTC. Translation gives CASSRGLAGGGETQYF.

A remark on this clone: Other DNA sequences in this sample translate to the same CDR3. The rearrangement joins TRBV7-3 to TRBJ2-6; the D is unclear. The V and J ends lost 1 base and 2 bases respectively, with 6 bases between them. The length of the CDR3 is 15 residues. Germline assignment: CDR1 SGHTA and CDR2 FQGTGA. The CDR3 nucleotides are TGTGCCAGCAGCTTAAATGGGGCTGGGGCCAACGTCCTGACTTTC. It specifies CASSLNGAGANVLTF.

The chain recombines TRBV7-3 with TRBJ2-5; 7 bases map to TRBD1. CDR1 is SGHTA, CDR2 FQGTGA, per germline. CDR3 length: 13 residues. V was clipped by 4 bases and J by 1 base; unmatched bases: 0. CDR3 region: CASSWDSQETQYF. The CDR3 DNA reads TGTGCCAGCAGCTGGGACAGCCAAGAGACCCAGTACTTC. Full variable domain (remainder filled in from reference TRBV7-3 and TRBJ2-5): GAGVSQTPSNKVTEKGKYVELRCDPISGHTALYWYRQSLGQGPEFLIYFQGTGAADDSGLPNDRFFAVRPEGSVSTLKIQRTERGDSAVYLCASSWDSQETQYFGPGTRLLVL.

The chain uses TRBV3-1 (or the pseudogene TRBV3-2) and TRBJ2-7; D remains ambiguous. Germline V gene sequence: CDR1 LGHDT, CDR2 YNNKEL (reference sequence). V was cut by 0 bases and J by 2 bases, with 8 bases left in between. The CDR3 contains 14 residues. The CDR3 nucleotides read TGTGCCAGCAGCCAAGATAATTGGGCCTACGAGCAGTACTTC. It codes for CASSQDNWAYEQYF.

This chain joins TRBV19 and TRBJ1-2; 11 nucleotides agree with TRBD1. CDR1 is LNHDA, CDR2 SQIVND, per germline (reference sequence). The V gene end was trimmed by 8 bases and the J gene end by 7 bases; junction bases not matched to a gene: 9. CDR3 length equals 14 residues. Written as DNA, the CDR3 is TGTGCCAGTTTCCCTGGACAGGGGGCAGGTGGCTACACCTTC. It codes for CASFPGQGAGGYTF.